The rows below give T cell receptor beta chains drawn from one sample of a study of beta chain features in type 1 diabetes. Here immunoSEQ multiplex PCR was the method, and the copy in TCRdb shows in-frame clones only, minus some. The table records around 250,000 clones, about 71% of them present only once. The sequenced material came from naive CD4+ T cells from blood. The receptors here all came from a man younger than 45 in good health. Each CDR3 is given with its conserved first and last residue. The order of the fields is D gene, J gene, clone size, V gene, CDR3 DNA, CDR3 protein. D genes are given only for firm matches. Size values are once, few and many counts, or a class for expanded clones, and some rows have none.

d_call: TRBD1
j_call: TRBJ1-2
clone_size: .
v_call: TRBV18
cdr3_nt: TGTGCCAGCTCACCAGCGGGACAGGTGCGCGGCTACACCTTC
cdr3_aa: CASSPAGQVRGYTF

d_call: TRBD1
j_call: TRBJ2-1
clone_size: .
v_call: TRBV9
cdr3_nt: TGTGCCAGCAGCTTCCACTGGGACAGTTACTACAATGAGCAGTTCTTC
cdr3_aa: CASSFHWDSYYNEQFF

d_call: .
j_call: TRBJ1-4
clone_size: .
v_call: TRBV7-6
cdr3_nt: TGTGCCAGCAGCTTAGTCGGTGGGACTAATGAAAAACTGTTTTTT
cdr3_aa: CASSLVGGTNEKLFF

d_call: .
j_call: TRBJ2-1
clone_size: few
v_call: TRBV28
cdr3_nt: TGTGCCAGCAGTTTGAAGGGCTATGAGCAGTTCTTC
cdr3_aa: CASSLKGYEQFF

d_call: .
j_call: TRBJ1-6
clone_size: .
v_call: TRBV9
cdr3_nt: TGTGCCAGCAGCGTAGGAACGCCAGCGCAAAATTCACCCCTCCACTTT
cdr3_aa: CASSVGTPAQNSPLHF

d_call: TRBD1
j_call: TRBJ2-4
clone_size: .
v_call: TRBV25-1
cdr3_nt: TGTGCCAGCAGTGAACAGCTCAACAGGGGGGAAAACATTCAGTACTTC
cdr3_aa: CASSEQLNRGENIQYF

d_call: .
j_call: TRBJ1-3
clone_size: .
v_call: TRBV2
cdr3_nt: TGTGCCAGCAGTGAAAGCCCAAACACCATATATTTT
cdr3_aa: CASSESPNTIYF

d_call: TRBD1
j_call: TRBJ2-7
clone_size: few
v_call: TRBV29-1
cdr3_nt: TGCAGCGTTGACGAGACAGGGAAAGGCGAGCAGTACTTC
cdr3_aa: CSVDETGKGEQYF

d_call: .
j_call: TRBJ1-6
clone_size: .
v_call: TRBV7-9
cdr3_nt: TGTGCCAGCAGCTTATATTCGGGGCTTAATTCACCCCTCCACTTT
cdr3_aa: CASSLYSGLNSPLHF

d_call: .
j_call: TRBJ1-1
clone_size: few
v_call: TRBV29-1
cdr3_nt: TGCAGCGTTGTACACCGCAATGCTCTGACTGAAGCTTTCTTT
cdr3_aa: CSVVHRNALTEAFF

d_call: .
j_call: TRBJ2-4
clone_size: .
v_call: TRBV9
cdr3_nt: TGTGCCAGCAGCGGGTATGGCTCCCCAGCCAAAAACATTCAGTACTTC
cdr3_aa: CASSGYGSPAKNIQYF

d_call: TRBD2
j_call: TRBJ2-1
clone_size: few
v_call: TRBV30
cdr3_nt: TGTGCCTGGAGTGCACTAGCGAGTTGGAGGGATGAGCAGTTCTTC
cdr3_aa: CAWSALASWRDEQFF

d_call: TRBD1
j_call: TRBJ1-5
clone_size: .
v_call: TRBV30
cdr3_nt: TGTGCCTGGGCAGGGGGGCGAAATCAGCCCCAGCATTTT
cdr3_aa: CAWAGGRNQPQHF

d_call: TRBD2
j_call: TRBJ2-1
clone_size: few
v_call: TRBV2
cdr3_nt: TGTGCCAGCAGTGGACTAGCGGGGGGGCTTAATGAGCAGTTCTTC
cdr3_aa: CASSGLAGGLNEQFF

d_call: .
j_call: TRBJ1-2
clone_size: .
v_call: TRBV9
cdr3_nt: TGTGCCAGCAGCGGGAGGCCAGGATCGCAGGGCTACACCTTC
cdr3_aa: CASSGRPGSQGYTF

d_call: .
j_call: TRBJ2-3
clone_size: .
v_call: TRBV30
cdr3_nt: TGTGCCTGGAGTGCCCACTCCGGGACCCCCACAGATACGCAGTATTTT
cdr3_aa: CAWSAHSGTPTDTQYF

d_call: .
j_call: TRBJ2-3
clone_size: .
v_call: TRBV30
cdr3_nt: TGTGCGTTCAAGAGGGGGGATACGCAGTATTTT
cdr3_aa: CAFKRGDTQYF

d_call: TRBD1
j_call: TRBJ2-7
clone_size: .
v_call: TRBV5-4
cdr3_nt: TGTGCCAGCAGCCGTGGACAGGGCATGGACGAGCAGTACTTC
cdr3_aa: CASSRGQGMDEQYF

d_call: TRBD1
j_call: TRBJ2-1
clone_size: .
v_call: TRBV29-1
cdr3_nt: TGCAGCGCCGGGACAGGGACGCAAAACAATGAGCAGTTCTTC
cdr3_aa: CSAGTGTQNNEQFF

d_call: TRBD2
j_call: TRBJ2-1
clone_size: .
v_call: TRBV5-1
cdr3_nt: TGCGCCAGCAGCTCCACTAGCGGGACTTACAATGAGCAGTTCTTC
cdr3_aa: CASSSTSGTYNEQFF

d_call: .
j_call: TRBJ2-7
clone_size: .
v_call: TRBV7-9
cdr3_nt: TGTGCCAGCAGCTTACAGCTTACCTACGAGCAGTACTTC
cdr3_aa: CASSLQLTYEQYF

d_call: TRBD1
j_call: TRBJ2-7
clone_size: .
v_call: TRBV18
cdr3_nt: TGTGCCAGCTCACCGGTCCCGGGGACAGGGGTCGAGCAGTACTTC
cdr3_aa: CASSPVPGTGVEQYF

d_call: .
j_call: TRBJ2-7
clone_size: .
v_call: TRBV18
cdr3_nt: TGTGCCAGCTCGCCCCTAGCGATCGAGCAGTACTTC
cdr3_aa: CASSPLAIEQYF

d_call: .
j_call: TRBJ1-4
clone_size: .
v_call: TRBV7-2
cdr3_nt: TGTGCCAGCAGCTTGGACGAAAAACTGTTTTTT
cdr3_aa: CASSLDEKLFF

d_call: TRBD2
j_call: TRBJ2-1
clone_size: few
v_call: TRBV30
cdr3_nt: TGTGCCTGGAGCATCGGGACTAGCGTTGACAATGAGCAGTTCTTC
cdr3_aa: CAWSIGTSVDNEQFF

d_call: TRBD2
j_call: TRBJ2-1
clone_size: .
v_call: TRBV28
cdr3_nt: TGTGCCAGCAGTTTGGGGACTAGCGGGAGAGTTTACAATGAGCAGTTCTTC
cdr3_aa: CASSLGTSGRVYNEQFF

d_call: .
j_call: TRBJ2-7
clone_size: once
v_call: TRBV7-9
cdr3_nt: TGTGCCAGCAGCTTAGCTGACTTCGAGCAGTACTTC
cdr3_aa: CASSLADFEQYF

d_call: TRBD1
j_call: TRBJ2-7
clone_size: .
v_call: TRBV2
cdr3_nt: TGTGCCAGCCACGCCGCGGGGACAGGGGGTTCCTACGAGCAGTACTTC
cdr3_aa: CASHAAGTGGSYEQYF

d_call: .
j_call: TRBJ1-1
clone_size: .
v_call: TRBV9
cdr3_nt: TGTGCCAGCAGCGCGGGGACGAGTATGAACACTGAAGCTTTCTTT
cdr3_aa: CASSAGTSMNTEAFF

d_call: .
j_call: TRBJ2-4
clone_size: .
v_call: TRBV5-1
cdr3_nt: TGCGCCAGCAGCTTAGTCCAGGGAACAAACATTCAGTACTTC
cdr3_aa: CASSLVQGTNIQYF

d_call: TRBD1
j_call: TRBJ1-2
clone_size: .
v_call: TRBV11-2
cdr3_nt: TGTGCCAGCAGCTTAGGGAACAGGGGTCGCTACACCTTC
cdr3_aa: CASSLGNRGRYTF

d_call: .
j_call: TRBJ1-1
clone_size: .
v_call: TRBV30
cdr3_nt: TGTGCCTGGATAAGGGACGGTGAAGCTTTCTTT
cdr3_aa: CAWIRDGEAFF

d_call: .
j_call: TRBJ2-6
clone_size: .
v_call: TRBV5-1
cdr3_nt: TGCGCCAGCAGCGTCACTGGGGCCAACGTCCTGACTTTC
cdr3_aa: CASSVTGANVLTF

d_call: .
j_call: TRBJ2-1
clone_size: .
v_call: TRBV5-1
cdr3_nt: TGCGCCAGCAGTCCACCTTCTACAGGGCAGTTCTTC
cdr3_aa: CASSPPSTGQFF

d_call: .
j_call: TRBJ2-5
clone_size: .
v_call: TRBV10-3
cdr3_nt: TGTGCCATCAGTGATGGCGGGGCCTTACAAGAGACCCAGTACTTC
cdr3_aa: CAISDGGALQETQYF

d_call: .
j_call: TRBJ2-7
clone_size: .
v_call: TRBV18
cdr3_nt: TGTGCCAGCTCACCATCGCACAGGGAGGACGAGCAGTACTTC
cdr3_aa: CASSPSHREDEQYF

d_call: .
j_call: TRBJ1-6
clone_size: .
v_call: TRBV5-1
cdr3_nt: TGCGCCAGCAGCCTGAGATCATACAGTAATTCACCCCTCCACTTT
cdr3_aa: CASSLRSYSNSPLHF

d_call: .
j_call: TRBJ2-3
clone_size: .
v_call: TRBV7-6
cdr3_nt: TGTGCCAGCAGCTTAGATTACGGCCCAGATACGCAGTATTTT
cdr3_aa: CASSLDYGPDTQYF

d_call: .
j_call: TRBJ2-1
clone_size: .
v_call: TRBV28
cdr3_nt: TGTGCCAGCAGCCTCCTGCAGAGCTCCTACAATGAGCAGTTCTTC
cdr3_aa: CASSLLQSSYNEQFF

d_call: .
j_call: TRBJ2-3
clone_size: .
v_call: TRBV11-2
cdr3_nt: TGTGCCAGCAGCGGCCCCGGGGGAGATACGCAGTATTTT
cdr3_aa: CASSGPGGDTQYF

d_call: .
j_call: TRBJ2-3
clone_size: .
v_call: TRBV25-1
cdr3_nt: TGTGCCAGCAGAAGGGGGGATACGCAGTATTTT
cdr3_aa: CASRRGDTQYF

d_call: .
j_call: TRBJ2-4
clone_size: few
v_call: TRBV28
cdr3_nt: TGTGCCAGCAGTCCGAAGTATGCCAAAAACATTCAGTACTTC
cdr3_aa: CASSPKYAKNIQYF

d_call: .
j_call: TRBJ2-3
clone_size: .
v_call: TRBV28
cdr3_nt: TGTGCCAGCACCCTTCAAGGAGATACGCAGTATTTT
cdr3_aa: CASTLQGDTQYF

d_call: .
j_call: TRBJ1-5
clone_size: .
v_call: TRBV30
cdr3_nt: TGTGCCTGGAGTGCCCAGGGGCAGCCCCAGCATTTT
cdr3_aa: CAWSAQGQPQHF

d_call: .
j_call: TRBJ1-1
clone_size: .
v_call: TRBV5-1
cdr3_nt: TGCGCCAGCAGCGGTAGATGGGAGGAGACTGAAGCTTTCTTT
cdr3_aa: CASSGRWEETEAFF

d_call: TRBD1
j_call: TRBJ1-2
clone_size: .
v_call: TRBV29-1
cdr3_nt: TGCAGCGTATCCGGGACAGGTCTCTATGGCTACACCTTC
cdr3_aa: CSVSGTGLYGYTF

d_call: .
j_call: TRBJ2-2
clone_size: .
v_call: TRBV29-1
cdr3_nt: TGCAGCGTGGGACAGAACACCGGGGAGCTGTTTTTT
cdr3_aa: CSVGQNTGELFF

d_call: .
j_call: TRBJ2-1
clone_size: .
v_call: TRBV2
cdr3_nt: TGTGCCAGCAGTGGGGACATCCCCAATGAGCAGTTCTTC
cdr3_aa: CASSGDIPNEQFF

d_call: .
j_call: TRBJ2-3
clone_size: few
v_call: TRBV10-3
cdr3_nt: TGTGCCATCAGTGAGTCGCAGCCAGATACGCAGTATTTT
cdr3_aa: CAISESQPDTQYF

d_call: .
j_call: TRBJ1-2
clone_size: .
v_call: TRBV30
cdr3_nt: TGTGCCTGGATTAGGTTGGGAGACGGCTACACCTTC
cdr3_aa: CAWIRLGDGYTF

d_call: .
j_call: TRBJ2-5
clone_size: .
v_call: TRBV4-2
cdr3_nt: TGTGCCAGCAGCCAAGATCAAGCGGGGACACAAGAGACCCAGTACTTC
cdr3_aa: CASSQDQAGTQETQYF

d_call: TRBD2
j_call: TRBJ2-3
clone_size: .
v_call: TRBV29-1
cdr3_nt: TGCAGCGTCTTCGGAGTAGCGGGGGGGACAGATACGCAGTATTTT
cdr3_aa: CSVFGVAGGTDTQYF

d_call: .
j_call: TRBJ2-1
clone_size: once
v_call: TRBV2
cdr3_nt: TGTGCCAGCAGTGAAGAAGAGGGCGCTTTTGAGCAGTTCTTC
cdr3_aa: CASSEEEGAFEQFF

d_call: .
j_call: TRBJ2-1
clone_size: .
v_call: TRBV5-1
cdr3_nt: TGCGCCAGCGGCCGAGGCGGGCTTGGGAATGAGCAGTTCTTC
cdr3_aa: CASGRGGLGNEQFF

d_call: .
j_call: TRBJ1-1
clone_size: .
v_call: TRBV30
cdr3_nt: TGTGCCTGGAGTGTGGCTTATCAGGGTCCGGCTGAAGCTTTCTTT
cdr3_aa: CAWSVAYQGPAEAFF

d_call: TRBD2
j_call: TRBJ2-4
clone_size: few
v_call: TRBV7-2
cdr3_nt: TGTGCCAGCAGCTCGACTAGCGGGTACATTCAGTACTTC
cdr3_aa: CASSSTSGYIQYF

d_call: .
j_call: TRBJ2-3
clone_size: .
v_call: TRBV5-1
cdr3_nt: TGCGCCAGCAGCTTGGCAGATACGCAGTATTTT
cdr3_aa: CASSLADTQYF

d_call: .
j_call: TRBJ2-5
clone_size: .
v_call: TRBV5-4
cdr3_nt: TGTGCCAGCAGCTTGCCTCAGACCCAAGAGACCCAGTACTTC
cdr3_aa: CASSLPQTQETQYF

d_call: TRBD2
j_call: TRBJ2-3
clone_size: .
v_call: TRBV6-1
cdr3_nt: TGTGCCAGCAGTGAACCCGGACTAGCGGGTAGCACAGATACGCAGTATTTT
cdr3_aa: CASSEPGLAGSTDTQYF